Detailed here is one T cell receptor (beta chain). The target antigen is unknown. This sample is drawn from a study of T cell responses to AZD1222 COVID-19 vaccine. General study results and limits: Baseline testing showed seropositivity in only a handful of AZD1222 recipients.

Sequenced by immunoSEQ multiplex PCR; TCRdb stores in-frame clones only, minus some. The sample lists around 160,000 clones, roughly 89% seen once, with roughly 5.6% in the top ten. CDR1 is LGHDT and CDR2 is YNNKEL in the germline V gene (reference sequence). The V and J ends lost 1 base and 5 bases respectively, with 14 bases between them. This CDR3 region has 15 residues. The V and J genes are TRBV3-1 (or the pseudogene TRBV3-2) and TRBJ2-5; the D gene could be TRBD1 or TRBD2 (5 bases each). This clonotype originated in an adult in good health. The source was peripheral blood, collected on day 0 of AZD1222 vaccination. The CDR3 protein is CASSQAPGPQETQYF. DNA for the CDR3: TGTGCCAGCAGCCAAGCCCCGGGACCCCAGGAGACCCAGTACTTC.